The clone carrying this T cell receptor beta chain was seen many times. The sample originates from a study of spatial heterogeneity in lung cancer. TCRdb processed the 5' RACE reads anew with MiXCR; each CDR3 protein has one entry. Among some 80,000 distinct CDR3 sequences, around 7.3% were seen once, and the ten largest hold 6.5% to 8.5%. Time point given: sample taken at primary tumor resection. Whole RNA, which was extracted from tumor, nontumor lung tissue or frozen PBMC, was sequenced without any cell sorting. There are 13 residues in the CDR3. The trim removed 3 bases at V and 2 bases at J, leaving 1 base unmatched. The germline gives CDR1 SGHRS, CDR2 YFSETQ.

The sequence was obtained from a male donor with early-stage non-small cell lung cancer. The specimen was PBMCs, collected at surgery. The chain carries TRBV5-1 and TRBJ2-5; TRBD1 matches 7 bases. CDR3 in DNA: TGCGCCAGCAGCTGGGACAGACAAGAGACCCAGTACTTC. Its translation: CASSWDRQETQYF.